This entry is about one TCR beta chain. The data stem from a study of long-term antiretroviral therapy in people with HIV. Survey-level resolution applied to immunoSEQ assay v3.0. Method: immunoSEQ multiplex PCR; TCRdb's copy keeps in-frame clones and lacks some. The table lists about 40,000 clones, roughly 80% of them singletons. V dropped 3 bases and J dropped 0 bases, with 13 bases sitting between them. Looked up from germline, CDR1 is MDHEN and CDR2 is SYDVKM. This CDR3 comprises 16 residues. This clonotype was obtained from a young man with HIV. The chain employs TRBV28 and TRBJ2-3; the D gene is possibly TRBD1 (5 bases). Specimen: unsorted PBMCs, collected 1 year after starting antiretroviral therapy. CDR3 residues: CASSLGQATSTDTQYF. The CDR3 nucleotides read TGTGCCAGCAGTTTGGGGCAGGCCACTAGCACAGATACGCAGTATTTT.